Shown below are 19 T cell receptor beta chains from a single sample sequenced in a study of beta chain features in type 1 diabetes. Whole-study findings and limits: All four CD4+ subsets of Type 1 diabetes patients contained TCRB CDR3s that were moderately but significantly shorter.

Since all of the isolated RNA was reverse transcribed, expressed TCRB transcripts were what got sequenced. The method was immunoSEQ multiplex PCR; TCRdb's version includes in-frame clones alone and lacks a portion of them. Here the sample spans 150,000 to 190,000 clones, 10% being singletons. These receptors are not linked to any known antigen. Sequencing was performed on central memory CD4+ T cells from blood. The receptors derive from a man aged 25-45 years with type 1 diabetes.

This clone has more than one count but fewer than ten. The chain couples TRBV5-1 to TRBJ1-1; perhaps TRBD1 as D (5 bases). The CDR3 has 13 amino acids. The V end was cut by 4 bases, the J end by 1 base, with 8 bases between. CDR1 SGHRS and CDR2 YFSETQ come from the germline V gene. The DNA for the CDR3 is TGCGCCAGCAGCACCGGACAGAACACTGAAGCTTTCTTT. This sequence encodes CASSTGQNTEAFF.

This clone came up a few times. The CDR3 DNA follows: TGTGCCAGCTCACCACAAAACAGGGACTCTGGGGCCAACGTCCTGACTTTC. The encoded protein is CASSPQNRDSGANVLTF. V and J are TRBV18 and TRBJ2-6, with D perhaps matching TRBD1 (6 bases). The CDR3 covers 17 residues. V dropped 1 base and J dropped 0 bases, with 10 bases sitting between them. Germline V gene data show CDR1 as KGHSH and CDR2 as LQKENI.

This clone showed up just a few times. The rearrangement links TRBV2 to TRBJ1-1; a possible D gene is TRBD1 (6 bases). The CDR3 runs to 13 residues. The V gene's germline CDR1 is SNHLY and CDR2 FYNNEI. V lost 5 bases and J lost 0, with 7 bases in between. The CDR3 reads CASSTGMNTEAFF. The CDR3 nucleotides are TGTGCCAGCAGTACAGGGATGAACACTGAAGCTTTCTTT.

The CDR3 protein is CASSQSMGTTGGETQYF. Written as DNA, the CDR3 is TGCGCCAGCAGCCAATCGATGGGTACGACAGGGGGAGAGACCCAGTACTTC. The chain uses TRBV4-3 and TRBJ2-5; 9 nucleotides agree with TRBD1. The V gene's germline CDR1 is LGHNA and CDR2 YSLEER. J was trimmed by 4 bases and V by 2 bases; bases with no gene match: 11. This CDR3 has 17 amino acids.

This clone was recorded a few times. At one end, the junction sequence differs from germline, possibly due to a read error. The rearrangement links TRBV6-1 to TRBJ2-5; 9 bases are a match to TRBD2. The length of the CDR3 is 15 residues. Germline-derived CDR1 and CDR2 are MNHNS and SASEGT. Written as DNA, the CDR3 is TGTGCCAGCAGTCAAGCGGGAGGAGGACAAGAGACCCAGTACTTC. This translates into CASSQAGGGQETQYF.

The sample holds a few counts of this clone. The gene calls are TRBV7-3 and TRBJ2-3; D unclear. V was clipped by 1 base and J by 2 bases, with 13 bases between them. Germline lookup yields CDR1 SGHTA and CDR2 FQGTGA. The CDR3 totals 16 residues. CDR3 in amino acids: CASSLSRDSLTDTQYF. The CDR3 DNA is TGTGCCAGCAGCTTAAGTCGCGACTCCCTCACAGATACGCAGTATTTT.

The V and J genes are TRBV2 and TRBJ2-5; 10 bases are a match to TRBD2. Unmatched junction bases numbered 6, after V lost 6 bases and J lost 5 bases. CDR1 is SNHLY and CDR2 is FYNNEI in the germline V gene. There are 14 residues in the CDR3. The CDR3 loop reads CASRLLAGMETQYF. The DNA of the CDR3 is TGTGCCAGCAGGTTACTAGCGGGAATGGAGACCCAGTACTTC.

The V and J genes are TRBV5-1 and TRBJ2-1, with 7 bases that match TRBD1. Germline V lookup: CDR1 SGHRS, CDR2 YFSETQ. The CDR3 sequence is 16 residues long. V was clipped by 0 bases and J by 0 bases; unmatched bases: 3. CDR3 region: CASSLGGQLSYNEQFF. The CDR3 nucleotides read TGCGCCAGCAGCTTGGGGGGACAGCTCTCCTACAATGAGCAGTTCTTC. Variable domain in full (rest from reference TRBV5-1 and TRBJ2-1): KAGVTQTPRYLIKTRGQQVTLSCSPISGHRSVSWYQQTPGQGLQFLFEYFSETQRNKGNFPGRFSGRQFSNSRSEMNVSTLELGDSALYLCASSLGGQLSYNEQFFGPGTRLTVL.

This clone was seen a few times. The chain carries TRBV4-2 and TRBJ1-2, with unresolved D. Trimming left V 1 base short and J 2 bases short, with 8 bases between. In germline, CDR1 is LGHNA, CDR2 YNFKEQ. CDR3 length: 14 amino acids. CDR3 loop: CASSQGGVNYGYTF. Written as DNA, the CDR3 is TGTGCCAGCAGCCAAGGAGGAGTGAACTATGGCTACACCTTC.

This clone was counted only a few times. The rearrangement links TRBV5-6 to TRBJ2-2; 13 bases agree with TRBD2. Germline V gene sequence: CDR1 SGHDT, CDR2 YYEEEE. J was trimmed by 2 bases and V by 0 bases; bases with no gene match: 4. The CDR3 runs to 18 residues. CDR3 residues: CASSLGLAGGPNTGELFF. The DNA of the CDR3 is TGTGCCAGCAGCTTGGGACTAGCGGGAGGCCCTAACACCGGGGAGCTGTTTTTT.

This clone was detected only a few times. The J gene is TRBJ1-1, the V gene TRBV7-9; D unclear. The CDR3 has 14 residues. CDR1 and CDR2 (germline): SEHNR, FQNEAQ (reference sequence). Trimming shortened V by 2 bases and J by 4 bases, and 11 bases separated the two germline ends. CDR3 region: CASSLMGRSTEAFF. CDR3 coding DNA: TGTGCCAGCAGCTTAATGGGCCGTAGCACTGAAGCTTTCTTT.

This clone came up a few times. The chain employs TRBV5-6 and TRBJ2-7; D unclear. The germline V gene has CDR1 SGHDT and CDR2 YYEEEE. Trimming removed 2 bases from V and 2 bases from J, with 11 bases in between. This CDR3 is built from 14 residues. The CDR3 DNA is TGTGCCAGCAGCTTTTTCACAGAGACCTACGAGCAGTACTTC. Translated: CASSFFTETYEQYF.

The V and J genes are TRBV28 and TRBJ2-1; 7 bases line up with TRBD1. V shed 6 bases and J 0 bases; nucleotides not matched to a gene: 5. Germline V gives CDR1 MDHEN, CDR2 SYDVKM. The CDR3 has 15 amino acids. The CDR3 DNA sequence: TGTGCCAGCAGAAAGGACAGGAACTCCTACAATGAGCAGTTCTTC. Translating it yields CASRKDRNSYNEQFF.

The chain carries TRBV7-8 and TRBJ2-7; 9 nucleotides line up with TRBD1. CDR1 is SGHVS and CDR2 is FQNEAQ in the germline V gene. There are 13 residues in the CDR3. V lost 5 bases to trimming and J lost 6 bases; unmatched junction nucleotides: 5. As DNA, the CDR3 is TGTGCCAGCAGCATGGGACAGGGCGGCGAGCAGTACTTC. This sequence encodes CASSMGQGGEQYF. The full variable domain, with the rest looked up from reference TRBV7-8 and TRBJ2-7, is GAGVSQSPRYKVAKRGQDVALRCDPISGHVSLFWYQQALGQGPEFLTYFQNEAQLDKSGLPSDRFFAERPEGSVSTLKIQRTQQEDSAVYLCASSMGQGGEQYFGPGTRLTVT.

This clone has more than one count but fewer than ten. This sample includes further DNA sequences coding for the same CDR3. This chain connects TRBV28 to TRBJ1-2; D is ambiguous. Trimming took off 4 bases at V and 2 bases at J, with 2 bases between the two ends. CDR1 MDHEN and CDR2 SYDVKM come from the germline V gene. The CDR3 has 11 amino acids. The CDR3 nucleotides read TGTGCCAGCAGTTCGAACTATGGCTACACCTTC. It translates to CASSSNYGYTF.

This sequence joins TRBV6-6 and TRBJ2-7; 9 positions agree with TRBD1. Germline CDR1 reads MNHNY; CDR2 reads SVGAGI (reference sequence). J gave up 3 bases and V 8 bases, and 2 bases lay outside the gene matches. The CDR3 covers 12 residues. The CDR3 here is CASGTGRYEQYF. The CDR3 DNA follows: TGTGCCAGCGGGACAGGGCGCTACGAGCAGTACTTC.

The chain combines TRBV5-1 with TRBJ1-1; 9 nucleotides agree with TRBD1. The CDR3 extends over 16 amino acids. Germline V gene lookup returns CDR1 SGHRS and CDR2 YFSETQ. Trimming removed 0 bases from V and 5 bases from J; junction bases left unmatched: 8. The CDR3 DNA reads TGCGCCAGCAGCTTGGCTCCGGGACAGGGAACTACTGAAGCTTTCTTT. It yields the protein CASSLAPGQGTTEAFF.

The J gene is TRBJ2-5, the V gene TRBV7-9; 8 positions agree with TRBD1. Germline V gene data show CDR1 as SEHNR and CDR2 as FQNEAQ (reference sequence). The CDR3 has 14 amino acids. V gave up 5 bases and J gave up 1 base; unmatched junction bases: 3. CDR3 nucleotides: TGTGCCAGCAGCGGACAGGGATTCCAAGAGACCCAGTACTTC. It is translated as CASSGQGFQETQYF. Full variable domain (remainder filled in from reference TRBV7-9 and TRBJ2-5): DTGVSQNPRHKITKRGQNVTFRCDPISEHNRLYWYRQTLGQGPEFLTYFQNEAQLEKSRLLSDRFSAERPKGSFSTLEIQRTEQGDSAMYLCASSGQGFQETQYFGPGTRLLVL.

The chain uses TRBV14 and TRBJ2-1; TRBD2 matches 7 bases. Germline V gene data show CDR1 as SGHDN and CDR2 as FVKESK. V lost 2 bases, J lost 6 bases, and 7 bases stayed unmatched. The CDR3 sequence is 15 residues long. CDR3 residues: CASSQWAGVSNEQFF. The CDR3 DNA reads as TGTGCCAGCAGCCAATGGGCGGGAGTTAGCAATGAGCAGTTCTTC.